The 16 T cell receptor beta chains below were found in one sample sequenced in a study of cytomegalovirus exposure and HLA in healthy donors. Vbeta (60) and Jbeta (13) primers were used in the PCR. The table came from immunoSEQ multiplex PCR; TCRdb's copy has only in-frame clones and leaves some out. The table shows about 150,000 clones, with about three quarters occurring only once. Specimen: PBMCs. Every receptor here comes from a male donor in good health and CMV-seronegative.

The chain combines TRBV7-8 with TRBJ2-7; possibly TRBD2 for D (5 bases). Trimming shortened V by 2 bases and J by 0 bases, and 11 bases separated the two germline ends. The CDR3 loop spans 15 amino acids. Germline CDR1 SGHVS, CDR2 FQNEAQ. In DNA, the CDR3 is TGTGCCAGCAGCTTATTGTGGCTAGCCTCCTACGAGCAGTACTTC. Encoded protein: CASSLLWLASYEQYF.

The CDR3 nucleotides read TGTGCCAGCAGCTCGGGACTAGCGGGGGGGCAGGGTGAGCAGTTCTTC. Amino acid sequence: CASSSGLAGGQGEQFF. The chain couples TRBV7-2 to TRBJ2-1, with TRBD2 matching 16 bases. V trimming: 4 bases; J trimming: 9 bases; junction bases outside the gene matches: 6. The CDR3 is made up of 16 amino acids. Germline-derived CDR1 and CDR2 are SGHTA and FQGNSA.

This clone showed up just once. The J gene is TRBJ2-7, the V gene TRBV28; 11 bases agree with TRBD2. CDR1 is MDHEN and CDR2 is SYDVKM in the germline V gene. Trimming removed 1 base from V and 4 bases from J; junction bases left unmatched: 6. The CDR3 runs to 16 residues. CDR3 loop: CASSLFGTSGRYEQYF. CDR3 DNA: TGTGCCAGCAGTTTATTTGGGACTAGCGGCAGATACGAGCAGTACTTC.

The chain carries TRBV10-2 and TRBJ1-1, with TRBD1 identical over 7 bases. V was pared by 7 bases and J by 5 bases, with 10 bases of the junction left unmatched. The CDR3 length is 14 residues. Germline CDR1 and CDR2: WSHSY and SAAADI. The DNA for the CDR3 is TGCGCCAGCAACGACAGGGTTAAGACAACTGAAGCTTTCTTT. Translated: CASNDRVKTTEAFF.

The chain carries TRBV2 and TRBJ1-5; D is possibly TRBD1 (6 bases). The CDR3 contains 15 residues. Germline CDR1 SNHLY, CDR2 FYNNEI. V lost 4 bases, J lost 4 bases, and 14 bases lay in between. The CDR3 DNA reads TGTGCCAGCAGTGCGCGCGGACAGCAAAATCAGCCCCAGCATTTT. The encoded protein is CASSARGQQNQPQHF. The full variable domain, with the rest looked up from reference TRBV2 and TRBJ1-5, is EPEVTQTPSHQVTQMGQEVILRCVPISNHLYFYWYRQILGQKVEFLVSFYNNEISEKSEIFDDQFSVERPDGSNFTLKIRSTKLEDSAMYFCASSARGQQNQPQHFGDGTRLSIL.

The rearrangement uses TRBV9 and TRBJ1-1; D unresolved. This CDR3 region has 14 residues. V gave up 1 base and J gave up 4 bases, with 11 bases separating them. Per germline, CDR1 SGDLS and CDR2 YYNGEE. The CDR3 loop is CASSVQVEGTEAFF. In DNA, the CDR3 is TGTGCCAGCAGCGTACAGGTTGAGGGCACTGAAGCTTTCTTT.

This chain connects TRBV19 to TRBJ1-2, with 8 bases identical to TRBD1. Germline CDR1 reads LNHDA; CDR2 reads SQIVND (reference sequence). This CDR3 has 13 amino acids. V shed 10 bases and J 4 bases; nucleotides not matched to a gene: 8. The CDR3 DNA follows: TGTGCCACCTCGACAGGGGTGGTCTATGGCTACACCTTC. Protein sequence: CATSTGVVYGYTF.

This clone was seen once. The chain joins TRBV7-3 to TRBJ2-3, with 10 bases lining up with TRBD1. The V gene end was trimmed by 6 bases and the J gene end by 3 bases; junction bases not matched to a gene: 6. The germline gives CDR1 SGHTA, CDR2 FQGTGA. The length of the CDR3 is 15 residues. The CDR3 DNA is TGTGCCAGCAGTCCCGGGACAGGGGATACAGATACGCAGTATTTT. Translating it yields CASSPGTGDTDTQYF.

The chain's CDR3 is CASSAGQGPINYGYTF. Here the CDR3 DNA reads TGTGCCAGCAGCGCCGGACAGGGGCCGATCAACTATGGCTACACCTTC. The genes are TRBV9 and TRBJ1-2, with 9 bases matching TRBD1. Germline V gene lookup returns CDR1 SGDLS and CDR2 YYNGEE. The CDR3 totals 16 residues. V shed 3 bases, J shed 2 bases, and the junction held 8 bases outside the gene matches. The full variable domain, its missing parts supplied by reference TRBV9 and TRBJ1-2, is DSGVTQTPKHLITATGQRVTLRCSPRSGDLSVYWYQQSLDQGLQFLIQYYNGEERAKGNILERFSAQQFPDLHSELNLSSLELGDSALYFCASSAGQGPINYGYTFGSGTRLTVV.

This clone was seen more than once but under ten times. The chain combines TRBV30 with TRBJ1-2; D might be TRBD1 (5 bases). There are 15 residues in the CDR3. Deletions cut 0 bases from V and 0 bases from J, with 11 bases between. CDR1 GTSNPN and CDR2 SVGIG come from the germline V gene (reference sequence). Here the CDR3 DNA reads TGTGCCTGGAGTGTATTCAGGGTTCCTAACTATGGCTACACCTTC. Amino acids: CAWSVFRVPNYGYTF. The entire variable domain, with the rest obtained from reference TRBV30 and TRBJ1-2, is as follows: SQTIHQWPATLVQPVGSPLSLECTVEGTSNPNLYWYRQAAGRGLQLLFYSVGIGQISSEVPQNLSASRPQDRQFILSSKKLLLSDSGFYLCAWSVFRVPNYGYTFGSGTRLTVV.

V is TRBV5-6 and J is TRBJ1-1; D might be TRBD1 (5 bases). Trimming left V 6 bases short and J 0 bases short, with 9 bases between. In germline, CDR1 is SGHDT, CDR2 YYEEEE. CDR3 size: 13 residues. The CDR3 loop is CASTGQMNTEAFF. The CDR3 DNA sequence: TGTGCCAGCACTGGACAAATGAACACTGAAGCTTTCTTT.

The rearrangement links TRBV5-1 to TRBJ1-2; tentative D call: TRBD1 (5 bases). The CDR3 spans 15 residues. The germline CDR1 and CDR2 sequences are SGHRS and YFSETQ. The V end lost 0 bases, the J end lost 6 bases, and 15 bases lay between the germline ends. As DNA, the CDR3 is TGCGCCAGCAGCTTGGGAACCCCAGGGCAGAATGGCTACACCTTC. Translating it yields CASSLGTPGQNGYTF. Full variable domain (remainder filled in from reference TRBV5-1 and TRBJ1-2): KAGVTQTPRYLIKTRGQQVTLSCSPISGHRSVSWYQQTPGQGLQFLFEYFSETQRNKGNFPGRFSGRQFSNSRSEMNVSTLELGDSALYLCASSLGTPGQNGYTFGSGTRLTVV.

The V and J genes are TRBV7-3 and TRBJ2-7; the D gene is possibly TRBD1 (5 bases). Germline V gene sequence: CDR1 SGHTA, CDR2 FQGTGA. V lost 1 base to trimming and J lost 5 bases, with 6 bases between them. This CDR3 is 12 amino acids long. The CDR3 coding sequence is TGTGCCAGCAGCTTAATAGGGGACGAGCAGTACTTC. It encodes CASSLIGDEQYF.

The chain carries TRBV19 and TRBJ1-5, with 9 nucleotides matching TRBD1. The CDR3 is made up of 16 amino acids. Germline V gives CDR1 LNHDA, CDR2 SQIVND (reference sequence). J was trimmed by 3 bases and V by 5 bases; bases with no gene match: 8. The chain's CDR3 is CASSVWTGEYNQPQHF. Here the CDR3 DNA reads TGTGCCAGTAGTGTATGGACAGGGGAGTACAATCAGCCCCAGCATTTT.

The sample holds a few counts of this clone. The chain couples TRBV10-3 to TRBJ2-7, with 10 bases lining up with TRBD2. The CDR3 loop spans 16 amino acids. V gave up 4 bases and J gave up 5 bases; unmatched junction bases: 11. CDR1 and CDR2 from the germline V gene are ENHRY and SYGVKD. The CDR3 reads CAISASSGSSMHEQYF. DNA of the CDR3: TGTGCCATCAGTGCGTCTAGCGGGAGTAGTATGCACGAGCAGTACTTC.

V usage is TRBV7-9 and J usage is TRBJ1-1; 9 bases agree with TRBD1. Germline V CDR1 and CDR2: SEHNR, FQNEAQ (reference sequence). The length of the CDR3 is 17 residues. V trimming: 5 bases; J trimming: 6 bases; junction bases outside the gene matches: 16. The CDR3: CASSPRGQGGASPEAFF. The CDR3 DNA is TGTGCCAGCAGCCCAAGGGGACAGGGAGGAGCTAGCCCTGAAGCTTTCTTT. Combining the CDR3 with reference TRBV7-9 and TRBJ1-1 gives the whole variable domain DTGVSQNPRHKITKRGQNVTFRCDPISEHNRLYWYRQTLGQGPEFLTYFQNEAQLEKSRLLSDRFSAERPKGSFSTLEIQRTEQGDSAMYLCASSPRGQGGASPEAFFGQGTRLTVV.